This T cell receptor beta chain was sequenced during a study of cytomegalovirus exposure and HLA in healthy donors. 13 Jbeta primers and 60 Vbeta primers were used for the PCR. The method was immunoSEQ multiplex PCR; TCRdb's version includes in-frame clones alone and lacks a portion of them. The sample lists tens of thousands of clones, around 81% occurring once. The sequence came from a man aged 18 to 35 in good health and CMV-seropositive. The source material was PBMCs.

The CDR3 reads CASSLRLAEYNEQFF. CDR3 DNA: TGTGCCAGCAGCCTCCGACTAGCGGAATACAATGAGCAGTTCTTC. The rearrangement links TRBV7-8 to TRBJ2-1; TRBD2 aligns across 9 bases. The J segment lost 4 bases and the V segment lost 5 bases, leaving 6 bases of the junction unmatched. Germline V gene sequence: CDR1 SGHVS, CDR2 FQNEAQ. CDR3 length: 15 amino acids.